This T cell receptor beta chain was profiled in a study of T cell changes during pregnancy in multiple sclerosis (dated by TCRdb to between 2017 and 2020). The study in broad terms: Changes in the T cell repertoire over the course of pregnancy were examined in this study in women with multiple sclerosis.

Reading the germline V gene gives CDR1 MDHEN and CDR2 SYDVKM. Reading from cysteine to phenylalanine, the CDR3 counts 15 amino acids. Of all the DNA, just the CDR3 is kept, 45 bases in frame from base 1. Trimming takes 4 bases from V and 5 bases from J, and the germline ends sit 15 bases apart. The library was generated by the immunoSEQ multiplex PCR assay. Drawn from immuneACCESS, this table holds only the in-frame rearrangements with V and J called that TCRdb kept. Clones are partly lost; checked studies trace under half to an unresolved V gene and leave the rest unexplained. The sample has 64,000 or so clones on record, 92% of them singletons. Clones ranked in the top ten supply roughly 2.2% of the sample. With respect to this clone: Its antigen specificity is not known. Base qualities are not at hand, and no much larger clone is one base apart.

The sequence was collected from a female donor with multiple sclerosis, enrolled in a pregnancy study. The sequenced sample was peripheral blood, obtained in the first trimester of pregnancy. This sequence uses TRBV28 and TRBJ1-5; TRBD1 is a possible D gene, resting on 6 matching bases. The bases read TGTGCCAGCAGTTCCTCGGGGGCGGGGGATCAGCCCCAGCATTTT. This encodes CASSSSGAGDQPQHF.